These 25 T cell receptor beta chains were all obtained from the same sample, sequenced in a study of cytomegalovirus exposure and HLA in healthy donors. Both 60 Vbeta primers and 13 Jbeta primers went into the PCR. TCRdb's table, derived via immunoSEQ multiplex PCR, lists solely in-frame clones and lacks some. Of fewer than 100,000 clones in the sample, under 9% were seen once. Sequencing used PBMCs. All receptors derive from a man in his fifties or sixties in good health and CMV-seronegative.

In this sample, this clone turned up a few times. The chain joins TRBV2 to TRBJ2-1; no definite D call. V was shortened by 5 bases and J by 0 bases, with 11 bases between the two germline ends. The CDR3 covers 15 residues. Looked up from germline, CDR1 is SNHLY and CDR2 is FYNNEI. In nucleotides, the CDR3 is TGTGCCAGCAGTAAAGAGTTGAGCTCCTACAATGAGCAGTTCTTC. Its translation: CASSKELSSYNEQFF.

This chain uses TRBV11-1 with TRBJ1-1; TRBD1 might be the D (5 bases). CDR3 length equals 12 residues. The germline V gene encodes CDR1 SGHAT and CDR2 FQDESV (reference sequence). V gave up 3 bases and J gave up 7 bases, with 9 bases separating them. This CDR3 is CASSFQGNEAFF. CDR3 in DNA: TGTGCCAGCAGCTTTCAGGGTAATGAAGCTTTCTTT.

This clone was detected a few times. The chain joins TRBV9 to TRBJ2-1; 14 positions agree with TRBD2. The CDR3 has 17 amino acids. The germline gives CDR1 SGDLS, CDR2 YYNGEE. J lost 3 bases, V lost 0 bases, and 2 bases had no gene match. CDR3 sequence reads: CASSVGTSGGIYNEQFF. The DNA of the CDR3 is TGTGCCAGCAGCGTAGGGACTAGCGGGGGGATCTACAATGAGCAGTTCTTC.

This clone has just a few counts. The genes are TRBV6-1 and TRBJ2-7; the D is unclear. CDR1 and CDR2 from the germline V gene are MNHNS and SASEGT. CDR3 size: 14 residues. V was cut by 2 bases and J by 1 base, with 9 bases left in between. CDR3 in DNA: TGTGCCAGCAGTGAACAGAAGTCGTCCTACGAGCAGTACTTC. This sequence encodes CASSEQKSSYEQYF.

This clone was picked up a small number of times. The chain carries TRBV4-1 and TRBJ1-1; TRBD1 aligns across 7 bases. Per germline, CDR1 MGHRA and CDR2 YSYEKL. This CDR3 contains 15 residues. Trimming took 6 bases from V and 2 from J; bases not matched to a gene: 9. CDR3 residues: CASRDPVGGNTEAFF. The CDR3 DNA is TGCGCCAGCAGAGACCCTGTAGGGGGCAACACTGAAGCTTTCTTT.

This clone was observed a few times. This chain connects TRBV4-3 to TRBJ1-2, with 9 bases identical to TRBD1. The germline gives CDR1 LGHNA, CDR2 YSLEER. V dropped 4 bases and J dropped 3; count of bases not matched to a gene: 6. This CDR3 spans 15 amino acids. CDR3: CASSPGQGGDYGYTF. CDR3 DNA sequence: TGCGCCAGCAGCCCGGGACAGGGAGGTGACTATGGCTACACCTTC.

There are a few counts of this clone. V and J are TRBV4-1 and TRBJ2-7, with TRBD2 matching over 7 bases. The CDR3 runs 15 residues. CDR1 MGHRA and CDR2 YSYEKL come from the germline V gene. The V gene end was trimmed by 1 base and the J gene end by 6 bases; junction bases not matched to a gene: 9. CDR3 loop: CASSQGGEGIGEQYF. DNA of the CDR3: TGCGCCAGCAGCCAAGGGGGGGAGGGGATAGGCGAGCAGTACTTC.

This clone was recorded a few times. The DNA of the CDR3 is TGCAGCGTTGAAGGGGCAATCTCCTACAATGAGCAGTTCTTC. Translation: CSVEGAISYNEQFF. This chain connects TRBV29-1 to TRBJ2-1; D unresolved. Trimming removed 1 base at V and 0 bases at J, with 7 bases between. Germline V gene data show CDR1 as SQVTM and CDR2 as ANQGSEA. The CDR3 length is 14 residues.

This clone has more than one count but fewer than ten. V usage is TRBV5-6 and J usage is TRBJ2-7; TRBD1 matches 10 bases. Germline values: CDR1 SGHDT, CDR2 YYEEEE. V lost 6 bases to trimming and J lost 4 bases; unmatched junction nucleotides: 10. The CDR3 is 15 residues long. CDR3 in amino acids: CASTLGQGFSYEQYF. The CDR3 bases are TGTGCCAGCACCCTGGGACAGGGGTTTTCATACGAGCAGTACTTC.

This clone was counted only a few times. The CDR3 nucleotides are TGCGCCAGCAGCTTGGATGGACAGGGTCGCAATGAGCAGTTCTTC. Amino acids: CASSLDGQGRNEQFF. The genes are TRBV5-1 and TRBJ2-1, with 8 bases aligning to TRBD1. Germline assignment: CDR1 SGHRS and CDR2 YFSETQ. The CDR3 length is 15 residues. V gave up 0 bases and J gave up 6 bases; unmatched junction bases: 5.

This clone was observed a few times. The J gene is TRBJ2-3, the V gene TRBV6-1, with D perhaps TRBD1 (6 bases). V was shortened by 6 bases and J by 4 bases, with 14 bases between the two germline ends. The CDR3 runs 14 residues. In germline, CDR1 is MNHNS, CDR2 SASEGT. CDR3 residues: CASSTGQYPDTQYF. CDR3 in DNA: TGTGCCAGCAGCACCGGACAGTACCCAGATACGCAGTATTTT.

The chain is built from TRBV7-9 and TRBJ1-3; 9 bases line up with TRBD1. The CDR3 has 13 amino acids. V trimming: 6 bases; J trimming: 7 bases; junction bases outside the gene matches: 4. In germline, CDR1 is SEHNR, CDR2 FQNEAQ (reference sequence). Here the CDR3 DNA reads TGTGCCAGCAGATTGACAGGGGGGAACACCATATATTTT. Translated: CASRLTGGNTIYF.

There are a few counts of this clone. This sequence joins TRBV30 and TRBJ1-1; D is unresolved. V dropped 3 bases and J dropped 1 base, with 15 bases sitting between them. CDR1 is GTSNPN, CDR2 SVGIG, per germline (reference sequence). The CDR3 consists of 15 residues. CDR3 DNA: TGTGCCTGGAGAGGGAGAGGATATACGAACACTGAAGCTTTCTTT. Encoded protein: CAWRGRGYTNTEAFF.

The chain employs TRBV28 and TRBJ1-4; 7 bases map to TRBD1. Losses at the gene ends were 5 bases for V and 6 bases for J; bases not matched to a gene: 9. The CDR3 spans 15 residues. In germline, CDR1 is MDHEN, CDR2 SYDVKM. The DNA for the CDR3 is TGTGCCAGCAGTGAACCAGGGGGGTTCTATGAAAAACTGTTTTTT. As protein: CASSEPGGFYEKLFF.

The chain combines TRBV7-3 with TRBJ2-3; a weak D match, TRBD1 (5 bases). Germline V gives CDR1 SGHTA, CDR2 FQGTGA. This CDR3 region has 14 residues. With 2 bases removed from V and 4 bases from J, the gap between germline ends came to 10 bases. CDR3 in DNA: TGTGCCAGCAGCTTACAGGGCTCCTCAGATACGCAGTATTTT. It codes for CASSLQGSSDTQYF.

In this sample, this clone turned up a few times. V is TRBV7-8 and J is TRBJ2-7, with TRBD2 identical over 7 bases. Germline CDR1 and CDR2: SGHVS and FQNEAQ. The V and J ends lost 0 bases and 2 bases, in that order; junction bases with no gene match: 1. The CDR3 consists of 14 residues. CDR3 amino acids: CASSLAGGPYEQYF. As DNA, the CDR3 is TGTGCCAGCAGCTTAGCGGGAGGGCCCTACGAGCAGTACTTC. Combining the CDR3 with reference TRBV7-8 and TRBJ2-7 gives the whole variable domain GAGVSQSPRYKVAKRGQDVALRCDPISGHVSLFWYQQALGQGPEFLTYFQNEAQLDKSGLPSDRFFAERPEGSVSTLKIQRTQQEDSAVYLCASSLAGGPYEQYFGPGTRLTVT.

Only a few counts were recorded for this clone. The CDR3 loop is CASSTRQGLGNQPQHF. The CDR3 region has the DNA TGTGCCAGCAGTACCCGACAGGGCTTGGGCAATCAGCCCCAGCATTTT. The chain has TRBV28 and TRBJ1-5; 7 bases agree with TRBD1. V lost 5 bases to trimming and J lost 2 bases; unmatched junction nucleotides: 9. This CDR3 contains 16 residues. Germline assignment: CDR1 MDHEN and CDR2 SYDVKM.

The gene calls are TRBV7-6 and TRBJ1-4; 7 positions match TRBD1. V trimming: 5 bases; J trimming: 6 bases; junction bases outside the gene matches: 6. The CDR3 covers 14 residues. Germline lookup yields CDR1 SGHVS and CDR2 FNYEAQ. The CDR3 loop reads CASSPGGGDEKLFF. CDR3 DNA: TGTGCCAGCAGCCCAGGGGGTGGGGATGAAAAACTGTTTTTT. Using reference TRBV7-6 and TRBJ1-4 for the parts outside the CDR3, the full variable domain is GAGVSQSPRYKVTKRGQDVALRCDPISGHVSLYWYRQALGQGPEFLTYFNYEAQQDKSGLPNDRFSAERPEGSISTLTIQRTEQRDSAMYRCASSPGGGDEKLFFGSGTQLSVL.

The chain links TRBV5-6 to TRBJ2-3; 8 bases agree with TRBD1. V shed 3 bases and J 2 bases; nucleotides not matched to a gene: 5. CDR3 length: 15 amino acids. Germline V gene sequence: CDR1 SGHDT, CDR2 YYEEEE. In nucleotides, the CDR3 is TGTGCCAGCAGCTCCGGACAGGGTTACACAGATACGCAGTATTTT. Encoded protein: CASSSGQGYTDTQYF.

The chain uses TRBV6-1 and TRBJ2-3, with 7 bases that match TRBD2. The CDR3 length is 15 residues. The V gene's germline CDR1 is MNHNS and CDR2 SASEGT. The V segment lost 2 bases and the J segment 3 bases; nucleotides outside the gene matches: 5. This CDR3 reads CASSERGVGTDTQYF. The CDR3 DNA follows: TGTGCCAGCAGTGAACGGGGGGTAGGGACAGATACGCAGTATTTT.

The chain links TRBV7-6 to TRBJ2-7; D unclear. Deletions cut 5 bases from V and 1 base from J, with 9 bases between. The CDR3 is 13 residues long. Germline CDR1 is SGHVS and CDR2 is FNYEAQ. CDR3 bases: TGTGCCAGCAGCCACGGTGGTTCCTACGAGCAGTACTTC. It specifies CASSHGGSYEQYF.

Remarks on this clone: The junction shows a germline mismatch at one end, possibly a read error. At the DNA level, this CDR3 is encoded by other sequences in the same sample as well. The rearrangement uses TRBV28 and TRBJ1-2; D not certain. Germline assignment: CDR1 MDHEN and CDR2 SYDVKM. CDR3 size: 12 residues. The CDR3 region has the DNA TGTGCAAGCAGTTACAGAAACTATGGCTACACCTTC. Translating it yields CASSYRNYGYTF.

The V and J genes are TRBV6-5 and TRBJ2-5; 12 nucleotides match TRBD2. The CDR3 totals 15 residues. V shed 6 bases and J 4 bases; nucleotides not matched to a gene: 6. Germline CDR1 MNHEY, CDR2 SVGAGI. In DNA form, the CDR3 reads TGTGCCAGCAGCAGACTAGCGGGAGTAGGAGAGACCCAGTACTTC. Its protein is CASSRLAGVGETQYF.

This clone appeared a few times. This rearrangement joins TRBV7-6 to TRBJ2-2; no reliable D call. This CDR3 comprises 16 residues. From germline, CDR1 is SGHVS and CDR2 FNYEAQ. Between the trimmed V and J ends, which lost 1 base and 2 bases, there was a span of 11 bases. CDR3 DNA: TGTGCCAGCAGCTTAGAAGAGACAACAAACACCGGGGAGCTGTTTTTT. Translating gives CASSLEETTNTGELFF.

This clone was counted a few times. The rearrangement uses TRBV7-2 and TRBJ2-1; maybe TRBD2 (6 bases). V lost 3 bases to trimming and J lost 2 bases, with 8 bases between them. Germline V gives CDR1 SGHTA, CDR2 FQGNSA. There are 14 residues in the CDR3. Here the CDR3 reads CASSFSGPYNEQFF. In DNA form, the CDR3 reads TGTGCCAGCAGCTTTAGCGGCCCCTACAATGAGCAGTTCTTC.